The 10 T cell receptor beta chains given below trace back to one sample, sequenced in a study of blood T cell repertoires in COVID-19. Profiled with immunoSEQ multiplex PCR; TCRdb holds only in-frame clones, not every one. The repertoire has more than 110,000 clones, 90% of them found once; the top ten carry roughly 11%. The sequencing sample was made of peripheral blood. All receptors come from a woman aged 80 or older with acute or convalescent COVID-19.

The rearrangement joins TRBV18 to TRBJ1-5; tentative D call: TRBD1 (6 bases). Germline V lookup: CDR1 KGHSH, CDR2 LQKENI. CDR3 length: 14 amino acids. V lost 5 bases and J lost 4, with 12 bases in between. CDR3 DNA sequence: TGTGCCAGCTCATCCAATCAGGGGAATCAGCCCCAGCATTTT. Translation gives CASSSNQGNQPQHF.

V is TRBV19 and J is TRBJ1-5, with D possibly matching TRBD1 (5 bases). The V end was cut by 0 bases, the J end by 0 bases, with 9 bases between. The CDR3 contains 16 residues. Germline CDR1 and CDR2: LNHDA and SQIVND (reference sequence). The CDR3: CASSIDGGGSNQPQHF. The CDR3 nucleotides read TGTGCCAGTAGTATAGACGGGGGGGGTAGCAATCAGCCCCAGCATTTT.

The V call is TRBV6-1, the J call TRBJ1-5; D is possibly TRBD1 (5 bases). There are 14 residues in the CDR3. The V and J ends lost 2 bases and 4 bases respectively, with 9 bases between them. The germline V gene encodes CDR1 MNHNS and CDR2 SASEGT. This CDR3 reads CASSEIGGNQPQHF. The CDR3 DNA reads TGTGCCAGCAGTGAAATTGGGGGGAATCAGCCCCAGCATTTT.

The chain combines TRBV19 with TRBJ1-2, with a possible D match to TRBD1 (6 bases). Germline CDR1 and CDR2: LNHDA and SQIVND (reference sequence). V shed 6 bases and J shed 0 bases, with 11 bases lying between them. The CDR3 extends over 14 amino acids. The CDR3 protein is CASSGTQANYGYTF. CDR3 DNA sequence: TGTGCCAGTAGCGGGACACAAGCTAACTATGGCTACACCTTC.

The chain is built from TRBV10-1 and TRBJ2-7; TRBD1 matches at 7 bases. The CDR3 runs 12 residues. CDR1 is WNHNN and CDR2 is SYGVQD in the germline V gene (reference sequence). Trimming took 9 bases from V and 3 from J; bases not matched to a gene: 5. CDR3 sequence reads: CARGDSYYEQYF. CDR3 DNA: TGCGCCAGGGGGGACAGCTACTACGAGCAGTACTTC.

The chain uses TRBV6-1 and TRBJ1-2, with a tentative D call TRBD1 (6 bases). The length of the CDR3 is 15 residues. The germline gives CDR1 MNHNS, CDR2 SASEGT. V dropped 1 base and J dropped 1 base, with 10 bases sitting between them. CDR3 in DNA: TGTGCCAGCAGTGAAGGGGCAGGGGATAACTATGGCTACACCTTC. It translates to CASSEGAGDNYGYTF.

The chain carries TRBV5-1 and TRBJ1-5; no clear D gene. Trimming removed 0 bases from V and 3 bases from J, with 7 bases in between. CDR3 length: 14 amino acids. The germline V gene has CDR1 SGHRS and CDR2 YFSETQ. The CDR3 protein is CASSLGEFNQPQHF. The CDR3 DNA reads TGCGCCAGCAGCTTGGGAGAATTCAATCAGCCCCAGCATTTT. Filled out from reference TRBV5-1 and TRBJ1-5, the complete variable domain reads KAGVTQTPRYLIKTRGQQVTLSCSPISGHRSVSWYQQTPGQGLQFLFEYFSETQRNKGNFPGRFSGRQFSNSRSEMNVSTLELGDSALYLCASSLGEFNQPQHFGDGTRLSIL.

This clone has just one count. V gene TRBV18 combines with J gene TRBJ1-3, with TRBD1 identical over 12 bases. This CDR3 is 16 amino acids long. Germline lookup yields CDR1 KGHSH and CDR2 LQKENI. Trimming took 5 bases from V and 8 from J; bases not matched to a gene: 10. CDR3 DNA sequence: TGTGCCAGCTCATCCACCGGGACAGGGGGCCGCGACACCATATATTTT. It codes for CASSSTGTGGRDTIYF.

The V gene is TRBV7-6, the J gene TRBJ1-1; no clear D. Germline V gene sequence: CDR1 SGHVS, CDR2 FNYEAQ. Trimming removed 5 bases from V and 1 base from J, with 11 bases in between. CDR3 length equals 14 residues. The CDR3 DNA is TGTGCCAGCAGCCCAACCTTGAGGAACACTGAAGCTTTCTTT. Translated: CASSPTLRNTEAFF.

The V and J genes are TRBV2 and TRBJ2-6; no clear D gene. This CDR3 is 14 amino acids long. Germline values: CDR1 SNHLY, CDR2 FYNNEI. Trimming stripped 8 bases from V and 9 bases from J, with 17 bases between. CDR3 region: CASDILRFGNVLTF. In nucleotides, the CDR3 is TGTGCCAGCGATATCCTACGGTTCGGCAACGTCCTGACTTTC.